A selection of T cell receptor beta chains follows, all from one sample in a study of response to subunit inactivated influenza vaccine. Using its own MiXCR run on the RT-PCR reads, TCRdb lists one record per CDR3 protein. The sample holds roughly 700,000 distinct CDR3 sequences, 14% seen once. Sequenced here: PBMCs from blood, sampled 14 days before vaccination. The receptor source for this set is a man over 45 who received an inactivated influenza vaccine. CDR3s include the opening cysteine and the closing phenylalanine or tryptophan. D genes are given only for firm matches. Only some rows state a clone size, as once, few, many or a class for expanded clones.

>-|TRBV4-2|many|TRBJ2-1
TGTGCCAGCAGCCAATTTGACGGCTACAATGAGCAGTTCTTC
CASSQFDGYNEQFF
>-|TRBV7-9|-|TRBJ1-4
TGTGCCAGCAGCTTGGCTACAACTAATGAAAAACTGTTTTTT
CASSLATTNEKLFF
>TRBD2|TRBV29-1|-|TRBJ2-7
TGCAGCGTTCCCCGGCTAGCGGGAGATAGTGTGTACGAGCAGTACTTC
CSVPRLAGDSVYEQYF
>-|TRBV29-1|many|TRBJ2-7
TGCAGCGTTGCTGGAGGTAGCTCCTACGAGCAGTACTTC
CSVAGGSSYEQYF
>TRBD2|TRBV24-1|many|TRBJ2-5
TGTGCCACCAGTGTTGCGGGAGCCCAAGAGACCCAGTACTTC
CATSVAGAQETQYF
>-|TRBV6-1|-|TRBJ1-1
TGTGCCAGCACCCGCCTTGTAGCGAACACTGAAGCTTTCTTT
CASTRLVANTEAFF
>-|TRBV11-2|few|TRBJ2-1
TGTGCCAGCAGCTTTCGACTGGGGGCCGCCTACAATGAGCAGTTCTTC
CASSFRLGAAYNEQFF
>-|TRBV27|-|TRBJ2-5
TGTGCCAGCAGTCACACAGAACAAGAGACCCAGTACTTC
CASSHTEQETQYF
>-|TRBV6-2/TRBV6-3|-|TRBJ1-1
TGTGCCAGCAGTTACTTAGGGTCTGAAGCTTTCTTT
CASSYLGSEAFF
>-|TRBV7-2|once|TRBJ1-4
TGTGCCAGCAGCCCCCTAGGTAGTTCAGAAAAACTGTTTTTT
CASSPLGSSEKLFF
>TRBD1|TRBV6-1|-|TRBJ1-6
TGTGCCAGCACCCTACAGGGGTTCTCCTATAATTCACCCCTCCACTTT
CASTLQGFSYNSPLHF
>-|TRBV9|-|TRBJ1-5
TGTGCCAGCAACGCAACAGGGAATAGCAATCAGCCCCAGCATTTT
CASNATGNSNQPQHF
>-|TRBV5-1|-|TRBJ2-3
TGCGCCAGCCGACGGGGCACCGTGCAGACAGATACGCAGTATTTT
CASRRGTVQTDTQYF
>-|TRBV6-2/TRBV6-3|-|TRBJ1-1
TGTGCCAGCACCCATCGGACTGAAGCTTTCTTT
CASTHRTEAFF
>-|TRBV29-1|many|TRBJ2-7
TGCAGCGTTGATGGCGGGGCCTACGAGCAGTACTTC
CSVDGGAYEQYF
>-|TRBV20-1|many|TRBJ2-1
TGCAGTGCTAGCCTGGGCCCTCCCCCGAATGAGCAGTTCTTC
CSASLGPPPNEQFF
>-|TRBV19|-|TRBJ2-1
TGTGCCAGCGCAGATAGGGGCCTTACCTACAATGAGCAGTTCTTC
CASADRGLTYNEQFF
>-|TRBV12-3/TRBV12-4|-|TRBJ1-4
TGTGCCAGCAGTTTAGCCCTAACTTTGGGCGGTGAAAAACTGTTTTTT
CASSLALTLGGEKLFF
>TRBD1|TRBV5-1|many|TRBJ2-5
TGCGCCAGCAGAAGGACAGGGGAGTGGCAAGAGACCCAGTACTTC
CASRRTGEWQETQYF
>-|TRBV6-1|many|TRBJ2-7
TGTGCCAGCAGTGAAGCAGGGAGCTCCTACGAGCAGTACTTC
CASSEAGSSYEQYF
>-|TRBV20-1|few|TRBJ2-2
TGCAGTGCTAGATTACCCAGGAACACCGGGGAGCTGTTTTTT
CSARLPRNTGELFF
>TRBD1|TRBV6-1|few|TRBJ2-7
TGTGCCAGCAGGGAAGGGACAGCGAGAGAGCAGTACTTC
CASREGTAREQYF
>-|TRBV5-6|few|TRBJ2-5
TGTGCCAGCAGCTTGGGTCAAAGTTACCAAGAGACCCAGTACTTC
CASSLGQSYQETQYF